These 3 T cell receptor beta chains share one sample of origin, sequenced in a study of T cell responses to AZD1222 COVID-19 vaccine. The protocol was immunoSEQ multiplex PCR, while the TCRdb copy is restricted to in-frame clones and leaves out a portion. The sample lists about 83,000 clones; approximately 85% were seen once. The specimen was peripheral blood, collected on day 0 of AZD1222 vaccination. The receptors stem from an adult in good health.

The rearrangement uses TRBV27 and TRBJ2-5, with 14 bases that match TRBD2. Looked up from germline, CDR1 is MNHEY and CDR2 is SMNVEV (reference sequence). CDR3 length equals 16 residues. J gave up 5 bases and V 3 bases, and 5 bases lay outside the gene matches. The CDR3 DNA sequence: TGTGCCAGCAGTTTGCTTGGACTAGCGGGAGGCGAGACCCAGTACTTC. Its protein product is CASSLLGLAGGETQYF.

CDR3 region: CAWRPGARGRYEQYF. The CDR3 coding sequence is TGTGCCTGGAGACCAGGGGCCAGGGGGCGTTACGAGCAGTACTTC. The V gene is TRBV30, the J gene TRBJ2-7, with TRBD1 identical over 8 bases. The V segment lost 3 bases and the J segment 4 bases; nucleotides outside the gene matches: 11. This CDR3 is 15 amino acids long. The V gene's germline CDR1 is GTSNPN and CDR2 SVGIG (reference sequence).

The genes are TRBV10-3 and TRBJ2-2, with 8 bases lining up with TRBD2. Trimming removed 4 bases from V and 4 bases from J; junction bases left unmatched: 5. Germline V gives CDR1 ENHRY, CDR2 SYGVKD. CDR3 size: 15 residues. The DNA of the CDR3 is TGTGCCATCAGTGGCGGGGGGTCGGGCACCGGGGAGCTGTTTTTT. Amino acid sequence: CAISGGGSGTGELFF.